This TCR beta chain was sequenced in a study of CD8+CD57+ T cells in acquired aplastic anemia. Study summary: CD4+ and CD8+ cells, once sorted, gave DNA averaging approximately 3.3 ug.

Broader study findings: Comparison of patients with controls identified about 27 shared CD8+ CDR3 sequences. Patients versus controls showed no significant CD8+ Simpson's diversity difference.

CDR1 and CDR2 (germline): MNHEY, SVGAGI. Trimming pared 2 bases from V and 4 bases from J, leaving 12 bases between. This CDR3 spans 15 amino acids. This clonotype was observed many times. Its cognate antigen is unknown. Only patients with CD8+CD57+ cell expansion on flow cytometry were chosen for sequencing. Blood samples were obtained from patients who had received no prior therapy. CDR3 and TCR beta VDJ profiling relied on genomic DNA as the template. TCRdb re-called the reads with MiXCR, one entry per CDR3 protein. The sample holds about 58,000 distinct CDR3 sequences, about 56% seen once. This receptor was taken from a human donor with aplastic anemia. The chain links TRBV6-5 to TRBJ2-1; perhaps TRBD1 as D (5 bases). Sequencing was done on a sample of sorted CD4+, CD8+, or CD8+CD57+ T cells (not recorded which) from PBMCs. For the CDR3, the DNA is TGTGCCAGCAGTTACGGCGGCAGGGATTACAATGAGCAGTTCTTC. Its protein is CASSYGGRDYNEQFF.